This T cell receptor (beta chain) was sequenced for a study of blood T cells in healthy people across ages. The CDR3 has 14 amino acids. Germline assignment: CDR1 SGHRS and CDR2 YFSETQ. Trimming took 0 bases from V and 5 from J, leaving 11 bases between them. A second PCR of 7 to 11 cycles used a sample-barcoded 5' primer and a J-beta primer mix. Each TCR beta cDNA got a 12-nucleotide random molecular identifier. TCRdb ran MiXCR on the 5' RACE reads and lists one entry per CDR3 protein. The top ten clones hold about 2.1% of a sample with about 1.8 million distinct CDR3 sequences, 40% to 55% of them seen once. Notes on this clonotype: Its antigen is undetermined.

Findings and caveats of the study: Investigators viewed diversity estimates from one million T cells as underestimates, the study reported.

The V and J genes are TRBV5-1 and TRBJ2-5, with a weak D call TRBD2 (5 bases). The clonotype was recovered from a woman aged 35 to 49 in good health. Specimen: blood. This CDR3 reads CASSLVWTGETQYF. CDR3 sequence (DNA): TGCGCCAGCAGCTTGGTCTGGACGGGGGAGACCCAGTACTTC.